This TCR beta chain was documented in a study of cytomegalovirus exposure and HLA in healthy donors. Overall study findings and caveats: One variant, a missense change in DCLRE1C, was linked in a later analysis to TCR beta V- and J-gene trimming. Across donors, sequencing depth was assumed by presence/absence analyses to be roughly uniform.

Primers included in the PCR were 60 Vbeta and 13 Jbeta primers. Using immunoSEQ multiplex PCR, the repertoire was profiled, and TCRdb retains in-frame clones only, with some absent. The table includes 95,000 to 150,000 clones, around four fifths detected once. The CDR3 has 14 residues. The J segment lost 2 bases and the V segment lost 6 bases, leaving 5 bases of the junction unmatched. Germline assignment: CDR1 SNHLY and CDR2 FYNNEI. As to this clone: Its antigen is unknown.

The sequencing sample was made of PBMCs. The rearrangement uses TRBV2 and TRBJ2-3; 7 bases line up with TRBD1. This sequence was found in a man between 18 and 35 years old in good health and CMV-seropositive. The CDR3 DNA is TGTGCCAGCAGGTACAGGGGCCTCACAGATACGCAGTATTTT. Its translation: CASRYRGLTDTQYF.